The clone carrying this TCR beta chain has more than one count but fewer than ten. The data originate from a study of beta chain features in type 1 diabetes. Trimming cost V 5 bases and J 6 bases, with 23 bases left between them. The germline CDR1 and CDR2 sequences are SGHAT and FQNNGV. This CDR3 is built from 17 residues. Reverse transcription of all isolated RNA meant that expressed TCRB transcripts were sequenced. Clones were read by immunoSEQ multiplex PCR, and TCRdb kept only the in-frame ones, dropping some. Of some 500,000 clones detected, more than 9.5% appear once; the ten largest clones hold 0.04% to 0.05%.

This chain connects TRBV11-2 to TRBJ2-1, with D perhaps being TRBD1 or TRBD2 (5 bases each). Sequenced: naive CD4+ T cells from blood. This receptor was obtained from a woman younger than 30 in good health. This CDR3 reads CASSPPFPGPKSNEQFF. The CDR3 coding sequence is TGTGCCAGCAGCCCACCCTTTCCGGGACCGAAGTCCAATGAGCAGTTCTTC.